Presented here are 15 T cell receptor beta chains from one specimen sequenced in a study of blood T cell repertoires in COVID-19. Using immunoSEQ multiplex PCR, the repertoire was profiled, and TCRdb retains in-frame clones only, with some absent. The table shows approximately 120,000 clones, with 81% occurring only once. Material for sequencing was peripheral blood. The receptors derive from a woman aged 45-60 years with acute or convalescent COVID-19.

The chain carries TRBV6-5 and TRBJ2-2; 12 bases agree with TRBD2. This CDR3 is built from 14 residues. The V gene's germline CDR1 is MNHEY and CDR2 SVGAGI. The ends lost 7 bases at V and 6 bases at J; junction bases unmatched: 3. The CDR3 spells CASKGLAGPGELFF. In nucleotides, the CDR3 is TGTGCCAGCAAAGGACTAGCGGGACCCGGGGAGCTGTTTTTT.

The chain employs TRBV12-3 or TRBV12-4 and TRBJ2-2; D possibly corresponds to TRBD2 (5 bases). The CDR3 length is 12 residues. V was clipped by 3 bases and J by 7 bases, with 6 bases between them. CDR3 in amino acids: CASSFTSGELFF. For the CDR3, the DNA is TGTGCCAGCAGTTTTACTAGCGGGGAGCTGTTTTTT.

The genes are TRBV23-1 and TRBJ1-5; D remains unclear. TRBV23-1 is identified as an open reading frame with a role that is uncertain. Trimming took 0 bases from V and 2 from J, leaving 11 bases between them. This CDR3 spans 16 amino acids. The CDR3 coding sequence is TGCGCCAGCAGTCAATCGAACAGTCATGGCAATCAGCCCCAGCATTTT. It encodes CASSQSNSHGNQPQHF.

The CDR3 nucleotides read TGTGCCAGCAGCCAAGGGTGGCGGGGCACAGATACGCAGTATTTT. This gives the protein CASSQGWRGTDTQYF. This sequence joins TRBV5-4 and TRBJ2-3, with a tentative D call TRBD2 (5 bases). Germline assignment: CDR1 SGHNT and CDR2 YYREEE (reference sequence). Between the trimmed V and J ends, which lost 4 bases and 1 base, there was a span of 13 bases. The CDR3 length is 15 residues.

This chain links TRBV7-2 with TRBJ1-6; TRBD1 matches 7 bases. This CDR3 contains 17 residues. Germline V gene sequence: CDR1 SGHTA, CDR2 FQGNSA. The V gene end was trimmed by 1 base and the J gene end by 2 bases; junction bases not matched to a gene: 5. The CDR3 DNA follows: TGTGCCAGCAGCTTAGAACAGGGGAGAACCTATAATTCACCCCTCCACTTT. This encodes CASSLEQGRTYNSPLHF.

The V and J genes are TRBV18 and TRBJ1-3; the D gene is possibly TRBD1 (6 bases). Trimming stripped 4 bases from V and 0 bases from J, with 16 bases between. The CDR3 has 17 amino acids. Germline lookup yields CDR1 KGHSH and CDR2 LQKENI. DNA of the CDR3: TGTGCCAGCTCACTCTTACAGGGAGTAAGCTCTGGAAACACCATATATTTT. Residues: CASSLLQGVSSGNTIYF. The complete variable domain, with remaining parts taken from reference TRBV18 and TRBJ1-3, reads NAGVMQNPRHLVRRRGQEARLRCSPMKGHSHVYWYRQLPEEGLKFMVYLQKENIIDESGMPKERFSAEFPKEGPSILRIQQVVRGDSAAYFCASSLLQGVSSGNTIYFGEGSWLTVV.

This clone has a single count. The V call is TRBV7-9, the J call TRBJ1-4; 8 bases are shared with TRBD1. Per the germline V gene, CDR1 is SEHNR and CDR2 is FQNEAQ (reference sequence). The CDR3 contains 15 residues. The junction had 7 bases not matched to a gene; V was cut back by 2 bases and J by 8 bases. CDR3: CASSLKTGDSEKLFF. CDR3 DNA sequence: TGTGCCAGCAGCTTAAAGACAGGGGATAGCGAAAAACTGTTTTTT.

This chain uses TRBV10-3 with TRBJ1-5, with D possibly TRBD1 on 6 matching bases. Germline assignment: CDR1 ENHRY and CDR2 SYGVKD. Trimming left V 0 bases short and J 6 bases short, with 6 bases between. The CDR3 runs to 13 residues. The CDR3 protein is CAISESQGQPQHF. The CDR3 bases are TGTGCCATCAGTGAGTCACAGGGTCAGCCCCAGCATTTT.

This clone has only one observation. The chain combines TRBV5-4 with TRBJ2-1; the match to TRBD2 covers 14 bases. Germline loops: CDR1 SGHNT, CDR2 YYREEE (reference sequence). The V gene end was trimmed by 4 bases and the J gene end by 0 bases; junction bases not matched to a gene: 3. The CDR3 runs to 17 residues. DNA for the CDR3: TGTGCCAGCAGCGGACTAGCGGGGGGCATCTCCTACAATGAGCAGTTCTTC. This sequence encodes CASSGLAGGISYNEQFF.

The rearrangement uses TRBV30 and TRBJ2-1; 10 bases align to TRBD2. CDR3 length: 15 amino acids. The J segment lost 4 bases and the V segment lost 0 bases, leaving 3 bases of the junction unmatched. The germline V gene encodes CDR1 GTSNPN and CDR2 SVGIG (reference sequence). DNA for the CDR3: TGTGCCTGGAGTGTATGGACTAGCGGATACAATGAGCAGTTCTTC. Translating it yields CAWSVWTSGYNEQFF.

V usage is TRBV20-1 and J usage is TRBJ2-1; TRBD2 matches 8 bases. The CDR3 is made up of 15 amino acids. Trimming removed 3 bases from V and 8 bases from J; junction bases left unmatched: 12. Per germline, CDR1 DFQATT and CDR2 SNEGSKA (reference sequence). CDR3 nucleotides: TGCAGTGCTAGTCGGGGGAACGGGGGGGCGTATGAGCAGTTCTTC. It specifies CSASRGNGGAYEQFF.

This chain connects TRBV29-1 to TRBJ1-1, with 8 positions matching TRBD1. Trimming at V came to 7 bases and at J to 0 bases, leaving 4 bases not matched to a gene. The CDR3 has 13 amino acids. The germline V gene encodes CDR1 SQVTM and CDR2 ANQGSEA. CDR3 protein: CSAKGQVNTEAFF. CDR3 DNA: TGCAGCGCCAAGGGACAGGTGAACACTGAAGCTTTCTTT.

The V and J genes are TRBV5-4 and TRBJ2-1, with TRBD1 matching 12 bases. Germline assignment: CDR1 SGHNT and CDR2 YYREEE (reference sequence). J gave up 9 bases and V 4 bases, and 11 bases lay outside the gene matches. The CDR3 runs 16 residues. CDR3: CASSPIRGTGGFEQFF. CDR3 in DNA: TGTGCCAGCAGCCCAATCCGGGGGACAGGGGGCTTTGAGCAGTTCTTC.

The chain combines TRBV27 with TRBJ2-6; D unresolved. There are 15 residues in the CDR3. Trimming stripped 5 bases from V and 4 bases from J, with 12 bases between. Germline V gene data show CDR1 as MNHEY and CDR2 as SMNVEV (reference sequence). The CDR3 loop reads CASSRGRSGANVLTF. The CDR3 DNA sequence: TGTGCCAGCAGTAGAGGTAGAAGCGGGGCCAACGTCCTGACTTTC.

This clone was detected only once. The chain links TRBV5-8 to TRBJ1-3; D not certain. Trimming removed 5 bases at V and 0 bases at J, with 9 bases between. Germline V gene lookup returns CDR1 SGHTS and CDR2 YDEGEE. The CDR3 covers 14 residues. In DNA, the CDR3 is TGTGCCAGCAGATTTCAGAACTCTGGAAACACCATATATTTT. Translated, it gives CASRFQNSGNTIYF.